Reported below is one TCR beta chain. These data come from a study of blood T cell repertoires in COVID-19. Overall study: The study drew acute and convalescent COVID-19 samples from the United States, Italy and Spain. T cells, B-cell-depleted T cells, or PBMCs supplied cDNA or gDNA.

Authors' methods: Estimation of nucleated cell counts relied on the amplification of reference gene primers. Some clones are missing from TCRdb's copy, which holds only in-frame ones; the method was immunoSEQ multiplex PCR. D and trimming were read from the DNA, whereas the V and J calls and clone size are those reported in that table. The sample includes some 250,000 clones, roughly 86% of them seen just once. CDR3 size: 14 residues. The clonotype was recovered from a woman aged 30 to 39 who had recovered from COVID-19. The sequenced sample consisted of peripheral blood. The chain combines TRBV21-1 with TRBJ1-1; the table's D call, TRBD1, has no DNA check behind it. TRBV21-1 is tagged as a pseudogene. In DNA, the CDR3 is TGTGCCAGCAGCAAGGGGACAGGGAACACTGAAGCTTTCTTT. This translates into CASSKGTGNTEAFF.